Listed here are 19 T cell receptor beta chains from one sample, sequenced in a study of blood T cell repertoires in COVID-19. Profiled with immunoSEQ multiplex PCR; TCRdb holds only in-frame clones, not every one. Altogether 300,000 or so clones are present, about 89% being singletons, with the ten largest covering roughly 2.3%. The specimen was peripheral blood. The receptors shown here come from a woman aged 25 to 39 with COVID-19, enrolled during active disease.

The rearrangement uses TRBV6-6 and TRBJ2-6; D is uncertain. The germline V gene has CDR1 MNHNY and CDR2 SVGAGI (reference sequence). This CDR3 region has 16 residues. Trimming took 0 bases from V and 1 from J, leaving 7 bases between them. The CDR3 DNA is TGTGCCAGCAGTTACTCGAGCCCTTCTGGGGCCAACGTCCTGACTTTC. Its protein product is CASSYSSPSGANVLTF.

This chain links TRBV7-8 with TRBJ1-1, with 7 bases aligning to TRBD1. Germline CDR1 is SGHVS and CDR2 is FQNEAQ. This CDR3 has 16 amino acids. The ends lost 5 bases at V and 0 bases at J; junction bases unmatched: 9. CDR3 residues: CASSPRQGTLNTEAFF. CDR3 sequence (DNA): TGTGCCAGCAGCCCCCGACAGGGTACCTTGAACACTGAAGCTTTCTTT.

Worth noting for this clone: Other DNA sequences in the same sample also yield this CDR3. This chain links TRBV27 with TRBJ1-2; 7 bases are shared with TRBD1. This CDR3 is built from 14 residues. Germline trimming cut 8 bases from V and 0 bases from J; bases unmatched to any gene: 6. Per the germline V gene, CDR1 is MNHEY and CDR2 is SMNVEV (reference sequence). In nucleotides, the CDR3 is TGTGCCAGCCGGTCGGGGACAGCTAACTATGGCTACACCTTC. Amino acid sequence: CASRSGTANYGYTF.

The CDR3 is CSVLQGEGQPQHF. DNA of the CDR3: TGCAGCGTCCTACAGGGGGAGGGTCAGCCCCAGCATTTT. The chain carries TRBV29-1 and TRBJ1-5; 8 bases align to TRBD1. Germline V gene lookup returns CDR1 SQVTM and CDR2 ANQGSEA. V shed 6 bases, J shed 6 bases, and the junction held 7 bases outside the gene matches. The CDR3 contains 13 residues. Full variable domain (remainder filled in from reference TRBV29-1 and TRBJ1-5): SAVISQKPSRDICQRGTSLTIQCQVDSQVTMMFWYRQQPGQSLTLIATANQGSEATYESGFVIDKFPISRPNLTFSTLTVSNMSPEDSSIYLCSVLQGEGQPQHFGDGTRLSIL.

The V gene is TRBV19, the J gene TRBJ2-1; the match to TRBD1 covers 10 bases. Germline V lookup: CDR1 LNHDA, CDR2 SQIVND (reference sequence). The junction had 14 bases not matched to a gene; V was cut back by 5 bases and J by 7 bases. The CDR3 is 17 amino acids. CDR3 in amino acids: CASSEDRGRSLGNEQFF. CDR3 nucleotides: TGTGCCAGTAGTGAAGACAGGGGGCGGTCCCTCGGGAATGAGCAGTTCTTC.

This sequence joins TRBV18 and TRBJ1-1; D is perhaps TRBD1 (6 bases). Looked up from germline, CDR1 is KGHSH and CDR2 is LQKENI. Trimming shortened V by 3 bases and J by 1 base, and 21 bases separated the two germline ends. There are 18 residues in the CDR3. The CDR3 region is CASSPNLLGQTQNTEAFF. The DNA for the CDR3 is TGTGCCAGCTCACCCAACCTCCTCGGACAGACACAGAACACTGAAGCTTTCTTT.

V gene TRBV3-1 (or the pseudogene TRBV3-2) combines with J gene TRBJ2-3, with a tentative D call TRBD2 (5 bases). CDR1 and CDR2 from the germline V gene are LGHDT and YNNKEL (reference sequence). Trimming removed 3 bases at V and 2 bases at J, with 9 bases between. This CDR3 region has 14 residues. CDR3 loop: CASSQASLTDTQYF. CDR3 nucleotide sequence: TGTGCCAGCAGCCAGGCTAGCCTCACAGATACGCAGTATTTT.

This chain joins TRBV19 and TRBJ2-4; D is possibly TRBD2 (6 bases). This CDR3 comprises 15 residues. Trimming took 3 bases from V and 2 from J, leaving 11 bases between them. Germline values: CDR1 LNHDA, CDR2 SQIVND (reference sequence). The CDR3 loop is CASSIGAGTKNIQYF. DNA for the CDR3: TGTGCCAGTAGTATCGGGGCGGGGACCAAAAACATTCAGTACTTC.

The rearrangement uses TRBV9 and TRBJ2-7; 7 nucleotides agree with TRBD1. There are 14 residues in the CDR3. V gave up 0 bases and J gave up 1 base; unmatched junction bases: 1. Per germline, CDR1 SGDLS and CDR2 YYNGEE. The CDR3, as DNA: TGTGCCAGCAGCGTAGCGGGACAGTCCTACGAGCAGTACTTC. It specifies CASSVAGQSYEQYF.

The V call is TRBV4-1, the J call TRBJ1-3, with D possibly being TRBD1 (6 bases). Germline CDR1 MGHRA, CDR2 YSYEKL. Trimming removed 0 bases at V and 2 bases at J, with 23 bases between. This CDR3 is built from 20 residues. In nucleotides, the CDR3 is TGCGCCAGCAGCCAAGAAGAACAGGGCACCTTCTACACTACTGGAAACACCATATATTTT. Its translation: CASSQEEQGTFYTTGNTIYF.

This sequence joins TRBV19 and TRBJ2-3, with 9 bases fitting TRBD2. The CDR3 contains 15 residues. Germline assignment: CDR1 LNHDA and CDR2 SQIVND (reference sequence). Trimming cost V 4 bases and J 2 bases; bases outside gene matches: 4. The chain's CDR3 is CASSSSGSDTDTQYF. The CDR3 region has the DNA TGTGCCAGTAGTAGTAGCGGGAGTGACACAGATACGCAGTATTTT.

This chain uses TRBV9 with TRBJ2-1; TRBD2 matches 10 bases. CDR1 and CDR2 from the germline V gene are SGDLS and YYNGEE. With V trimmed by 3 bases and J by 0 bases, 3 bases remained unmatched. This CDR3 has 16 amino acids. The chain's CDR3 is CASSGTSGPSYNEQFF. DNA for the CDR3: TGTGCCAGCAGCGGGACTAGCGGACCCTCCTACAATGAGCAGTTCTTC.

This rearrangement joins TRBV28 to TRBJ1-5; TRBD1 matches at 8 bases. CDR3 length equals 14 residues. Germline V CDR1 and CDR2: MDHEN, SYDVKM. The V segment lost 6 bases and the J segment 6 bases; nucleotides outside the gene matches: 7. The CDR3: CASSHGQGSQPQHF. In nucleotides, the CDR3 is TGTGCCAGCAGCCACGGACAGGGATCTCAGCCCCAGCATTTT.

The CDR3 protein is CASSEERARGGGYTF. CDR3 nucleotides: TGTGCCAGCAGTGAAGAGAGGGCACGAGGTGGTGGCTACACCTTC. V gene TRBV6-1 combines with J gene TRBJ1-2; D call uncertain. This CDR3 region has 15 residues. CDR1 and CDR2 from the germline V gene are MNHNS and SASEGT. V was pared by 1 base and J by 7 bases, with 16 bases between.

The chain is built from TRBV2 and TRBJ1-2; 11 nucleotides agree with TRBD1. V shed 3 bases and J 2 bases; nucleotides not matched to a gene: 2. The CDR3 runs to 15 residues. Germline V lookup: CDR1 SNHLY, CDR2 FYNNEI. The DNA for the CDR3 is TGTGCCAGCAGTGATTGGGACAGGGGGAACTATGGCTACACCTTC. Residues: CASSDWDRGNYGYTF.

The genes are TRBV6-1 and TRBJ1-6, with a possible D match to TRBD1 (6 bases). Between the trimmed V and J ends, which lost 3 bases and 6 bases, there was a span of 12 bases. CDR1 MNHNS and CDR2 SASEGT come from the germline V gene. CDR3 size: 15 residues. The CDR3, as DNA: TGTGCCAGCAGTGACGCGGGGGCTGGTAATTCACCCCTCCACTTT. Its translation is CASSDAGAGNSPLHF.

The rearrangement links TRBV19 to TRBJ1-2, with 10 bases matching TRBD1. The length of the CDR3 is 16 residues. CDR1 and CDR2 from the germline V gene are LNHDA and SQIVND (reference sequence). With 4 bases clipped from V and 2 bases from J, the junction kept 7 bases outside the gene matches. In DNA form, the CDR3 reads TGTGCCAGTAGTACGTTGACAGGGGGCGAGAACTATGGCTACACCTTC. It specifies CASSTLTGGENYGYTF. The entire variable domain, with the rest obtained from reference TRBV19 and TRBJ1-2, is as follows: DGGITQSPKYLFRKEGQNVTLSCEQNLNHDAMYWYRQDPGQGLRLIYYSQIVNDFQKGDIAEGYSVSREKKESFPLTVTSAQKNPTAFYLCASSTLTGGENYGYTFGSGTRLTVV.

This chain links TRBV6-5 with TRBJ1-4; D is unresolved. Germline V CDR1 and CDR2: MNHEY, SVGAGI. This CDR3 has 14 amino acids. Trimming removed 2 bases from V and 7 bases from J, with 11 bases in between. The CDR3 DNA reads as TGTGCCAGCAGTTACAGGGCGGGTTTTGAAAAACTGTTTTTT. Its protein is CASSYRAGFEKLFF.

In this sample, this clone turned up a few times. The chain is built from TRBV3-1 (or the pseudogene TRBV3-2) and TRBJ2-7; 7 nucleotides line up with TRBD1. This CDR3 is 12 amino acids long. Germline V gene data show CDR1 as LGHDT and CDR2 as YNNKEL (reference sequence). The V gene end was trimmed by 4 bases and the J gene end by 3 bases; junction bases not matched to a gene: 0. CDR3 nucleotides: TGTGCCAGCAGCCGGGACAGCTACGAGCAGTACTTC. Its translation is CASSRDSYEQYF.